This T cell receptor beta chain was identified during a study of blood T cell repertoires in COVID-19. About the research overall: The cDNA or gDNA used as material had been derived from T cells, B-cell-depleted T cells, or PBMCs.

Sequencing used immunoSEQ multiplex PCR; TCRdb keeps in-frame clones, though not all of them. The sample has under 200,000 clones, around 80% seen once; the top ten hold 6.5%. Unmatched junction bases numbered 10, after V lost 6 bases and J lost 1 base. The CDR3 is made up of 16 amino acids. From germline, CDR1 is SGHTA and CDR2 FQGNSA. Sequenced material: peripheral blood. The sequence was collected from a man between 65 and 85 years old with active or convalescent COVID-19. The rearrangement joins TRBV7-2 to TRBJ2-7, with 9 positions matching TRBD1. The CDR3 DNA reads TGTGCCAGCAGTCTAGAACCGGGACAGGGATCCTACGAGCAGTACTTC. The encoded protein is CASSLEPGQGSYEQYF.